This T cell receptor beta chain is from a study of cytotoxic CD8 clonotypes in ibrutinib-treated CLL (dated by TCRdb to the early 2020s). About the study as a whole: The cohort was composed of ten to eleven relapsed/refractory and roughly 14 treatment-naive patients; IGHV unmutated status was identified in approximately 18 patients. Responses were partial in around 24 patients and complete in 2; after median around 68 months follow-up, about 14 stayed in remission and approximately twelve progressed. Response samples were obtained after a median of around eleven months of treatment, with a range of about 6 to 36 months. On average, each sample yielded around 250,000 productive templates and over 90,000 productive rearrangements. Of the 86 people in the trial, about 27 had longitudinal samples available. Cryopreserved peripheral blood mononuclear cells were collected before treatment, at response, and at either disease progression or sustained remission. Every sample from remission and from progressive disease was obtained while the patients were still on ibrutinib. What the authors observed across the whole study: Sustained-remission and progressing patients did not have matched sampling times, and lymph node repertoires were not examined. Clonality increased at ibrutinib response, stayed stable in sustained remission, and fell back toward baseline at progression. Public clonotypes were rare and either contracted or stayed stable during treatment, and the rise in clonality at ibrutinib response reflected the expansion of private clonotypes. At baseline, clonality was higher than in age-matched healthy donors and showed a strong correlation with circulating CD8+ T-cell counts.

Of note for this clone: What this receptor recognizes is not known. The input lacks base qualities; no much larger clone sits a single base away.

The CDR3 spans 15 residues, from the cysteine through the phenylalanine. The read is trimmed to its CDR3 DNA, 45 bases read in frame from base 1. CDR1 and CDR2 were assigned from the germline V gene (reference sequence) as MNHNY and SVGAGI. Trimming costs V 6 bases and J 0 bases, and their ends lie 15 bases apart. What the time point label conveys for this sample: 12 to 13 months on ibrutinib. Roughly 2 micrograms of genomic DNA were extracted from cryopreserved PBMCs for TCR beta library preparation. Longitudinal blood samples from CLL patients receiving ibrutinib monotherapy were subjected to high-throughput TCR beta sequencing. Patients were enrolled in a phase 2 open-label single-center ibrutinib monotherapy trial. The goal of deep resolution MiSeq sequencing was a depth between 1 in 1 million and 1 in 200,000 T cells, and coverage averaged 10x per clonotype. TCR beta libraries were generated with the immunoSEQ hsTCRB Kit. The original methods were these. ImmunoSEQ Data Assistant and ImmunoSEQ Analyzer were used for data analysis, and V, D and J genes were assigned according to IMGT definitions. Clonality, which ranges from 0 to 1, was calculated by subtracting the normalized Shannon entropy of productive rearrangement frequencies from one. Only overrepresented clonotypes making up at least 0.05% of each patient's repertoire were included in the public clonotype analysis. Around 12 age-matched healthy donor repertoires from immuneACCESS were used as controls for clonality. Held by TCRdb, this immuneACCESS table contains in-frame sequences only and omits some clones. Under half of the omission traces to an unresolved V gene where checked; the cause of the rest is unknown. The V and J calls and clone size are taken from that table; D and trimming were inferred from the DNA. The sample includes 140,000 or so clones, with 79% observed a single time. Roughly 13% of the sample rests with the top ten.

The V and J genes are TRBV6-6 and TRBJ2-7; the D segment could be TRBD2, given 5 matching bases. This sequence was found in a human donor with chronic lymphocytic leukemia. The sequencing used PBMCs, collected after 12 months of ibrutinib treatment. CDR3 region: CASSRAGSRSYEQYF. The nucleotides are TGTGCCAGCAGCCGGGCTGGGAGTCGCTCCTACGAGCAGTACTTC.